This T cell receptor beta chain was profiled in a study of T cell responses to AZD1222 COVID-19 vaccine (dated by TCRdb to the early 2020s). Broadly, across the study: AZD1222 recipients whose second dose came at about 4 weeks and those whose second dose came at about 12 weeks were combined into one group, since spike-specific TCR depth and breadth did not differ between the two schedules. TCR sequencing covered some 240 trial participants: nearly 210 given two doses of AZD1222 and about 26 given two doses of MenACWY control vaccine. Trial participants were enrolled into age subgroups of 18-55, 56-69 and 70-plus years, which contained about 150, 28 and 57 TCR-sequenced participants, respectively. The paper as a whole reports these results and caveats: Most participants were white British and females outnumbered males, and the authors suggested that clonal diversity may have been underestimated. The vaccine-associated CD4 TCRs covered the entire spike protein, and the dominant responses fell in regions 160-218 and 743-854. In the small 56-69-year group, the increase in depth fell short of significance, most likely because of low power. A significant rise in spike-specific TCR breadth and depth was observed after two AZD1222 doses relative to day 0 and relative to MenACWY recipients. No day 14 peak-response samples were available, so repertoires were characterized only after the peak T cell response. Reportedly, almost half of the unique spike-specific TCRs recognized epitopes lying outside the regions that are mutated in the B.1.351 and B.1.1.7 variants. Conclusions about previously exposed vaccinees are limited, since just 5 or 6 AZD1222 recipients were seropositive for SARS-CoV-2 at baseline.

The CDR3 regions of human TCRbeta chains were analyzed by immunosequencing. The authors processed their data as follows. Repertoire TCRs were matched against a reference library of SARS-CoV-2-specific TCRs generated with the MIRA antigen-specificity platform. Breadth meant the fraction of unique TCRs that were SARS-CoV-2-associated, whereas depth meant the fraction of total T cells that were SARS-CoV-2-associated. Using the MIRA data, every spike-specific TCR was mapped to the spike region that the TCR reacted to and assigned to either a CD4 or a CD8 class. Log10-transformed breadth and depth values were compared by one-way ANOVA with Sidak's multiple comparisons tests. TCRdb holds this immuneACCESS table with in-frame rearrangements only. Some clones are missing; in checked studies, unresolved V genes explain under half, and the rest has no known cause. V, J and clone size reflect that table, while D and trimming were determined from the DNA. The sample table holds about 160,000 clones, of which about nine tenths were seen once. The top ten clones comprise around 6% of the sample.

Turning to this clone: Its antigen target is currently unknown. The sample holds no much larger clone one base away, and base qualities are not on file.

The CDR3 contains 14 residues, cysteine and phenylalanine counted. Just the 42-base CDR3 DNA is kept, in frame starting at base 1. CDR1 MNHEY and CDR2 SMNVEV are derived from the germline V gene (reference sequence). V is pared back by 4 bases and J by 2 bases, with 11 bases lying between the germline termini. What this sample's time point label stands for: baseline before first vaccination. Samples from vaccinated people were obtained from the UK trials COV001 and COV002, which included a single-blind randomized controlled phase 2/3 trial of AZD1222 (ChAdOx1 nCoV-19) in healthy adults. For TCRbeta chain sequencing, PBMC samples were collected from trial participants at day 0 and at day 28 after the second dose.

The rearranged segments are TRBV27 and TRBJ1-1; too little of a D gene remains to name it. This clonotype was obtained from an adult in good health. Sequencing was performed on peripheral blood, taken on day 0 of AZD1222 vaccination. The CDR3 in this case is CASSSPGPNTEAFF. The DNA sequence reads TGTGCCAGCAGTTCCCCCGGGCCTAACACTGAAGCTTTCTTT.